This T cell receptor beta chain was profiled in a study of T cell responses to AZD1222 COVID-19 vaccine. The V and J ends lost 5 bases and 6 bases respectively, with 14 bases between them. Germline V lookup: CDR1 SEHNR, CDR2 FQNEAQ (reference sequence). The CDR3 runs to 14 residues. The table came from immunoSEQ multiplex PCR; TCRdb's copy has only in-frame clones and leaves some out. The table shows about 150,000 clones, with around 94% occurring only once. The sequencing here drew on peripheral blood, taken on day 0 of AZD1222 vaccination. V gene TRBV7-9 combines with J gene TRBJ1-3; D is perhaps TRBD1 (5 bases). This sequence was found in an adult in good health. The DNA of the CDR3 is TGTGCCAGCAGCCGCGTTGGAGGGGCAAACACCATATATTTT. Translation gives CASSRVGGANTIYF.